This T cell receptor beta chain was retrieved from a study of OX40 agonist ivuxolimab in advanced cancers. Study details: Dose-escalation cases comprised hepatocellular carcinoma, melanoma, renal cell or head and neck cancer. Three patients responded partially, comprising one with hepatocellular carcinoma and two with cutaneous melanoma. Study-level findings and limits: At 0.1 to 3.0 mg/kg, clonal expansion of CD4+ and CD8+ blood T cells had occurred by week 6.

Researchers took blood at baseline, on cycle 4 day 1, and on cycle 7 day 1. Some clones are missing from TCRdb's copy, which holds only in-frame ones; the method was immunoSEQ multiplex PCR. The data show 75,000 to 95,000 clones, about 87% seen once. On this clone: Its antigen is unknown. This same CDR3 is encoded by further DNA sequences in the sample.

Germline-derived CDR1 and CDR2 are KGHSH and LQKENI. Trimming cost V 3 bases and J 1 base, with 3 bases left between them. The CDR3 spans 12 residues. The sample was CD4+ or CD8+ T cells sorted from blood, taken in a trial of the OX40 agonist ivuxolimab. This receptor was taken from an adult with an advanced solid tumor such as melanoma, head and neck, liver or kidney cancer. The rearrangement joins TRBV18 to TRBJ1-1; D is undetermined. Written as DNA, the CDR3 is TGTGCCAGCTCACCGGGGAACACTGAAGCTTTCTTT. Encoded protein: CASSPGNTEAFF.